This T cell receptor beta chain was identified in a study of post-analysis software for immune sequencing data. Across the whole study: There were relapsing-remitting, secondary progressive and progressive-relapsing multiple sclerosis among the disease courses included.

Study observations and caveats: Patients carried five TRBV segments more frequently than controls did, and TRBV5-6, TRBV5-1 and TRBV20-1 were among them. Significantly decreased normalized Chao1 diversity was recorded for multiple sclerosis patients relative to controls.

This clonotype was counted only a few times. What it binds is unknown. Every TCR beta cDNA library bore unique molecular identifiers. Around 460,000 cDNA molecules came from approximately 1 to 10 million T cells. TCRdb called the PCR reads again in MiXCR, with one record for every CDR3 protein. The repertoire holds some 800,000 distinct CDR3 sequences, about 45% seen once, with 4.9% in the top ten. This CDR3 has 13 amino acids. The V gene end was trimmed by 4 bases and the J gene end by 9 bases; junction bases not matched to a gene: 4. Germline-derived CDR1 and CDR2 are DFQATT and SNEGSKA (reference sequence).

The chain is built from TRBV20-1 and TRBJ2-1; 12 nucleotides agree with TRBD2. This TCR was sampled from a girl under 18 with multiple sclerosis. Sequencing used blood. The chain's CDR3 is CSAKTSGRGEQFF. CDR3 nucleotides: TGCAGTGCTAAGACTAGCGGGAGAGGTGAGCAGTTCTTC.